These 24 T cell receptor beta chains share one sample of origin, sequenced in a study of blood T cells in healthy people across ages. The authors ran a second PCR of 7 to 11 cycles using a sample-barcoded 5' primer and a J-beta primer mix. One entry per CDR3 protein results from TCRdb running MiXCR on the 5' RACE reads. The sample contains hundreds of thousands of distinct CDR3 sequences, roughly 47% of which appear only once. Sequencing was carried out using blood. Receptor source: a woman aged 60 to 75 in good health.

This clonotype was counted only a few times. The chain couples TRBV20-1 to TRBJ2-4; tentatively, D is TRBD2 (6 bases). Germline-derived CDR1 and CDR2 are DFQATT and SNEGSKA (reference sequence). The V end was cut by 6 bases, the J end by 5 bases, with 23 bases between. This CDR3 has 16 residues. Here the CDR3 DNA reads TGCAGTGCGAAGCGCCCCCGGGACTCGCGGGAAAACATTCAGTACTTC. Translation: CSAKRPRDSRENIQYF.

The chain employs TRBV7-2 and TRBJ2-7; 7 bases are a match to TRBD1. The end of the DNA aligns better with TRBJ2-5, so the J call may be wrong. CDR1 is SGHTA and CDR2 is FQGNSA in the germline V gene. This CDR3 has 15 residues. CDR3 DNA: TGTGCCAGCAGCTTATCAGGGGGAACCGCAGAGACCCAGTACTTC. This gives the protein CASSLSGGTAETQYF.

Here the CDR3 DNA reads TGCGCCAGCAGCTTGGATCCAGGGGGCGATGAGCAGTACTTC. It translates to CASSLDPGGDEQYF. The chain employs TRBV5-1 and TRBJ2-5, with 8 bases identical to TRBD1. The V gene's germline CDR1 is SGHRS and CDR2 YFSETQ. This CDR3 has 14 amino acids. The V gene end was trimmed by 0 bases and the J gene end by 11 bases; junction bases not matched to a gene: 9.

The chain combines TRBV12-3 or TRBV12-4 with TRBJ2-4, with TRBD2 identical over 12 bases. The CDR3 totals 18 residues. V trimming: 6 bases; J trimming: 1 base; junction bases outside the gene matches: 10. The CDR3 sequence: CASSNRLAGAAAKNIQYF. The CDR3 DNA is TGTGCCAGCAGCAATAGACTAGCGGGGGCCGCGGCCAAAAACATTCAGTACTTC.

This clonotype was recorded a few times. Here the CDR3 reads CASRTLAKFYEQYF. The CDR3, as DNA: TGTGCCAGCAGGACCTTAGCGAAGTTTTACGAGCAGTACTTC. This rearrangement joins TRBV6-5 to TRBJ2-1, with D possibly matching TRBD2 (5 bases). The DNA end lines up better with TRBJ2-7; the J call may be wrong. Germline lookup yields CDR1 MNHEY and CDR2 SVGAGI. The CDR3 covers 14 residues.

In DNA form, the CDR3 reads TGTGCCAGCAGTGAAGTTACTAGCTCTTGGGACAATGAGCAGTACTTC. This gives the protein CASSEVTSSWDNEQYF. The chain uses TRBV6-1 and TRBJ2-7; D possibly uses TRBD1 or TRBD2 (6 bases each). The CDR3 has 16 residues. Germline CDR1 is MNHNS and CDR2 is SASEGT. Trimming cost V 1 base and J 7 bases, with 20 bases left between them.

This clonotype was observed many times. The chain is built from TRBV27 and TRBJ2-1, with 7 bases identical to TRBD2. The CDR3 is 13 residues long. Germline CDR1 reads MNHEY; CDR2 reads SMNVEV (reference sequence). V was pared by 6 bases and J by 6 bases, with 5 bases of the junction left unmatched. CDR3 amino acids: CASSPSGGNEQFF. The CDR3 DNA sequence: TGTGCCAGCAGCCCTTCGGGAGGCAATGAGCAGTTCTTC.

For this clonotype: A much bigger clone sits one base away, suggesting this may be a read error. The chain recombines TRBV12-5 with TRBJ2-5; D gene unclear. The assigned J gene may be wrong: the sequence end matches TRBJ2-1 better. This CDR3 comprises 13 residues. Germline CDR1 LGHNT, CDR2 FRNRAP. As DNA, the CDR3 is TGTGCTAGTGGTTTGGGGACCCAAGAGACCCAGTTCTTC. Protein sequence: CASGLGTQETQFF.

With regard to this clonotype: Sequence at one end of the junction differs from germline and may be a read error. The J gene is TRBJ2-5, the V gene TRBV4-3, with 8 bases aligning to TRBD2. Germline loops: CDR1 LGHNA, CDR2 YSLEER. The CDR3 totals 15 residues. CDR3 in DNA: TGCGCCGGCAGCCCTTGGGGGTGCGGGAGGAAGACCCAGTACTTC. Its protein is CAGSPWGCGRKTQYF.

The chain uses TRBV12-5 and TRBJ2-5, with 12 bases identical to TRBD2. Looked up from germline, CDR1 is LGHNT and CDR2 is FRNRAP. J lost 2 bases, V lost 4 bases, and 8 bases had no gene match. There are 17 residues in the CDR3. The chain's CDR3 is CASGSKTGTSGQETQYF. In DNA form, the CDR3 reads TGTGCTAGTGGTTCCAAAACCGGGACTAGCGGGCAAGAGACCCAGTACTTC. Looking up the rest from reference TRBV12-5 and TRBJ2-5 gives the full variable domain: DARVTQTPRHKVTEMGQEVTMRCQPILGHNTVFWYRQTMMQGLELLAYFRNRAPLDDSGMPKDRFSAEMPDATLATLKIQPSEPRDSAVYFCASGSKTGTSGQETQYFGPGTRLLVL.

This clonotype was counted ten times or more. CDR3 region: CASSLGTGGFEQYF. DNA of the CDR3: TGCGCCAGCAGCCTGGGGACAGGGGGCTTTGAGCAGTACTTC. The chain links TRBV4-1 to TRBJ2-7; 12 bases map to TRBD1. CDR1 MGHRA and CDR2 YSYEKL come from the germline V gene. The V and J ends lost 4 bases and 7 bases, in that order; junction bases with no gene match: 5. The CDR3 contains 14 residues.

This sequence joins TRBV4-1 and TRBJ2-5; D tentatively reads TRBD1 or TRBD2 (5 bases each). The ends were cut back, 1 base at V and 5 bases at J, with 11 bases in the middle. This CDR3 is 14 amino acids long. The germline gives CDR1 MGHRA, CDR2 YSYEKL. The CDR3 sequence is CASSQVGEMETQYF. The CDR3 DNA reads as TGCGCCAGCAGCCAAGTAGGGGAGATGGAGACCCAGTACTTC.

The gene calls are TRBV6-5 and TRBJ1-4; 7 nucleotides agree with TRBD1. The V and J ends lost 4 bases and 6 bases, in that order; junction bases with no gene match: 11. The CDR3 loop spans 16 amino acids. The germline gives CDR1 MNHEY, CDR2 SVGAGI. DNA for the CDR3: TGTGCCAGCAGTTGGAGGGCCGGGACAGCTTATGAAAAACTGTTTTTT. Translation: CASSWRAGTAYEKLFF.

The rearrangement uses TRBV24-1 and TRBJ2-2; a possible D gene is TRBD2 (6 bases). The CDR3 totals 16 residues. V shed 4 bases and J shed 4 bases, with 15 bases lying between them. Germline V gene sequence: CDR1 KGHDR, CDR2 SFDVKD. CDR3 protein: CATSDPLGGGTGELFF. In DNA form, the CDR3 reads TGTGCCACCAGTGACCCCCTCGGGGGAGGCACCGGGGAGCTGTTTTTT.

This clonotype was counted only a few times. The V call is TRBV11-2, the J call TRBJ2-1; D unclear. CDR3 length: 16 amino acids. From germline, CDR1 is SGHAT and CDR2 FQNNGV. Trimming took 0 bases from V and 5 from J, leaving 14 bases between them. Here the CDR3 reads CASSLDQSSLNNEQFF. CDR3 sequence (DNA): TGTGCCAGCAGCTTAGATCAGTCATCGCTAAACAATGAGCAGTTCTTC.

The chain is built from TRBV7-2 and TRBJ2-3; D may be TRBD2 (6 bases). Trimming left V 2 bases short and J 3 bases short, with 12 bases between. The CDR3 is 15 amino acids. Germline CDR1 reads SGHTA; CDR2 reads FQGNSA. The CDR3 loop is CASSLWPGETDTQYF. The CDR3 nucleotides read TGTGCCAGCAGCTTATGGCCGGGGGAAACAGATACGCAGTATTTT.

This clonotype was seen a handful of times. The chain employs TRBV7-2 and TRBJ1-1, with TRBD1 as a possible D gene (5 bases). Germline assignment: CDR1 SGHTA and CDR2 FQGNSA. CDR3 size: 14 residues. The germline V and J ends were trimmed by 1 base and 4 bases, with 10 bases remaining between them. The CDR3, as DNA: TGTGCCAGCAGCTTAGTGTTGGGGCGCACTGAAGCTTTCTTT. Amino acid sequence: CASSLVLGRTEAFF.

The chain couples TRBV7-2 to TRBJ2-1; no reliable D call. Germline values: CDR1 SGHTA, CDR2 FQGNSA. The CDR3 consists of 15 residues. V dropped 7 bases and J dropped 9 bases, with 22 bases sitting between them. The CDR3 coding sequence is TGTGCCAGCACCTTCGGTGCCCTCGGTTCAGGTGAGCAGTTCTTC. Its translation: CASTFGALGSGEQFF.

V and J are TRBV5-6 and TRBJ1-6; the match to TRBD1 covers 9 bases. The CDR3 contains 15 residues. CDR1 is SGHDT and CDR2 is YYEEEE in the germline V gene. After removal of 0 bases from V and 7 bases from J, the junction contained 2 bases not matched to a gene. CDR3 in amino acids: CASSLDGTGNSPLHF. The CDR3 bases are TGTGCCAGCAGCTTGGATGGGACAGGGAATTCACCCCTCCACTTT.

As to this clonotype: A much larger clone is a single base away; this may be a read error. The genes are TRBV4-3 and TRBJ2-4; 7 positions agree with TRBD2. With the DNA end fitting TRBJ2-7 better, the J assignment may be wrong. CDR1 LGHNA and CDR2 YSLEER come from the germline V gene. This CDR3 comprises 15 residues. The chain's CDR3 is CASSQDPTGGVEQYF. CDR3 sequence (DNA): TGCGCCAGCAGCCAAGATCCAACGGGAGGTGTCGAGCAGTACTTC.

This clonotype occurred a few times. The J gene is TRBJ1-2, the V gene TRBV5-1; D is unresolved. V was trimmed by 2 bases and J by 6 bases, leaving 14 bases between them. The CDR3 contains 14 residues. Per the germline V gene, CDR1 is SGHRS and CDR2 is YFSETQ. This CDR3 reads CASSFTAGSNGYTF. The CDR3 nucleotides read TGCGCCAGCAGCTTCACCGCGGGTTCCAATGGCTACACCTTC.

J is TRBJ1-1 and V is TRBV24-1; maybe TRBD1 (5 bases). CDR1 and CDR2 (germline): KGHDR, SFDVKD. Trimming pared 9 bases from V and 7 bases from J, leaving 17 bases between. This CDR3 is 13 amino acids long. Here the CDR3 reads CATSEGAGNEAFF. Written as DNA, the CDR3 is TGTGCCACCTCCGAGGGAGCAGGGAATGAAGCTTTCTTT.

Many counts were recorded for this clonotype. J is TRBJ1-2 and V is TRBV12-3 or TRBV12-4; D is undetermined. V was clipped by 4 bases and J by 5 bases, with 17 bases between them. This CDR3 region has 15 residues. The CDR3 here is CASSYQDKTGYGYTF. CDR3 in DNA: TGTGCCAGCAGTTACCAAGACAAGACGGGATATGGCTACACCTTC.

Concerning this clonotype itself: One end of the junction varies from germline; a read error may be responsible. The V and J genes are TRBV18 and TRBJ2-1, with 8 nucleotides matching TRBD1. Per the germline V gene, CDR1 is KGHSH and CDR2 is LQKENI. The CDR3 has 16 amino acids. CDR3 in DNA: TGTGCCAGCTCACCACCTGGGCGGACAGGGTCGAATGAGCGGTTCTTC. This codes for CASSPPGRTGSNERFF.